Sequencing of this T cell receptor (beta chain) was carried out in a study of T cell repertoires in aging, cancer and after chemotherapy. The template was genomic DNA from peripheral blood, not RNA. This clonotype was recorded a few times. With 3 bases removed from V and 0 bases from J, the gap between germline ends came to 9 bases. This CDR3 has 13 amino acids. Germline CDR1 and CDR2: DFQATT and SNEGSKA (reference sequence). A mixed TRB-A/B primer pool amplified rearranged TRB by multiplex touch-down PCR. TCRdb re-analysed the multiplex PCR reads in MiXCR, keeping a single row per CDR3 protein. Seen here are some 1,200 distinct CDR3 sequences, around 30% observed once, and the top ten hold approximately 92%.

The V and J genes are TRBV20-1 and TRBJ2-7; no clear D. The receptor was derived from a human donor with a blood cancer. The sample was blood. The CDR3 coding sequence is TGCAGTGCTAGTTACGTCCTCTCCTACGAGCAGTACTTC. Its protein is CSASYVLSYEQYF.